This is a list of T cell receptor beta chains from one sample in a study of shared clonotypes between healthy human individuals. This table comes from immunoSEQ multiplex PCR, and its TCRdb copy is limited to in-frame clones, with some not included. The profile shows fewer than 2.5 million clones, 80% to 95% of them singletons. Sequencing was performed on naive CD4+ T cells from PBMCs. These receptors came from a man aged 18 to 30 in good health. Some clones in this sample may be carry-over from other donors' samples. The CDR3 runs from the conserved cysteine through the conserved F or W. The D gene is left open where the match is weak. A clone size is listed for some rows: how often the clone was seen (once, few, many), or a class if it is expanded.

j_call d_call clone_size v_call cdr3_aa
TRBJ2-1 . . TRBV6-6 CASRERLYNEQFF
TRBJ2-1 TRBD2 . TRBV11-2 CASSPLAVPTKFF
TRBJ2-1 . . TRBV4-2 CASSPPELGSSYNEQFF
TRBJ1-5 TRBD1 . TRBV19 CASKGGFFSQPQHF
TRBJ1-1 TRBD1 . TRBV7-6 CASSLGNRGGTEAFF
TRBJ1-2 . . TRBV7-9 CAARELPDGYTF
TRBJ2-1 TRBD2 . TRBV28 CASSPPGGGRNEQFF
TRBJ2-7 TRBD1 . TRBV18 CASSAGQGPYEQYF
TRBJ2-3 . . TRBV7-3 CASSALGGSTDTQYF
TRBJ2-5 TRBD2 . TRBV9 CASSTRTSGETQYF
TRBJ2-5 TRBD2 . TRBV27 CASSSSFGPGTSGRQTQYF
TRBJ1-2 . . TRBV19 CASSIDHRQNGYTF
TRBJ2-3 . . TRBV28 CASSSPSSPRSDTQYF
TRBJ1-2 . . TRBV10-2 CASSDHTGTYGYTF
TRBJ2-2 . . TRBV29-1 CSVEGGAQDNTGELFF
TRBJ2-3 . . TRBV6-6 CASSYVFSDTQYF
TRBJ2-7 TRBD2 . TRBV10-3 CAISVTSGYSYEQYF
TRBJ1-1 . . TRBV7-3 CASSLQRVGTEAFF
TRBJ2-7 . . TRBV5-5 CASSPPALYEQYF
TRBJ2-2 . . TRBV7-3 CASSLTYGQGYTGELFF
TRBJ1-5 . . TRBV5-1 CASSLAGGVQQPQHF
TRBJ2-3 . . TRBV6-1 CASSANTLGPGDTQYF
TRBJ2-5 TRBD1 . TRBV28 CASSDREGQETQYF
TRBJ2-5 TRBD2 once TRBV4-3 CASSQRTSGQETQYF
TRBJ2-7 . . TRBV28 CASSYLGGVNFYEQYF
TRBJ1-2 . . TRBV28 CASSADLGYTF
TRBJ2-1 TRBD2 . TRBV28 CASTPGGNYNEQFF
TRBJ2-5 TRBD2 . TRBV2 CASSGTSGIQETQYF
TRBJ2-1 . . TRBV7-2 CASSLASGNYNEQFF
TRBJ2-5 . once TRBV7-2 CASSPKETQYF
TRBJ2-5 TRBD2 . TRBV7-8 CASSFPLAGGLETQYF
TRBJ1-4 TRBD1 few TRBV5-4 CASSLQGREKLFF
TRBJ2-1 TRBD2 once TRBV7-3 CASSPGGTSIEQFF
TRBJ2-2 TRBD2 . TRBV19 CASSILAGANTGELFF
TRBJ2-1 . . TRBV2 CASSYAADEQFF
TRBJ2-1 . . TRBV9 CASSGGGEQFF
TRBJ2-1 TRBD2 . TRBV7-3 CASSSGLAGVKNEQFF
TRBJ2-2 . . TRBV11-3 CASSFSGNTGELFF
TRBJ1-4 TRBD1 . TRBV5-1 CASRQGTNEKLFF
TRBJ2-6 . . TRBV5-1 CASSLSFSGANVLTF
TRBJ2-1 . . TRBV18 CASSPAGFTYNEQFF
TRBJ2-3 TRBD1 . TRBV7-9 CASSNGTGALVVADTQYF
TRBJ1-1 . . TRBV6-1 CASEKASRTEAFF
TRBJ1-1 TRBD1 . TRBV11-2 CASSLTRQGNTEAFF
TRBJ2-2 TRBD2 . TRBV27 CASSLFWLGLAGGPNTGELFF
TRBJ2-4 . . TRBV7-9 CASSLPLGEKNIQYF
TRBJ2-1 TRBD2 . TRBV19 CASTDSSGRINEQFF
TRBJ2-5 TRBD2 . TRBV27 CASRGGTSGRGTQYF
TRBJ2-1 TRBD2 . TRBV19 CASSIDGTSGSGRSEQFF
TRBJ1-5 . . TRBV7-2 CASSPNGGQDYNQPQHF
TRBJ2-7 . . TRBV6-5 CASTGQSGTYEQYF